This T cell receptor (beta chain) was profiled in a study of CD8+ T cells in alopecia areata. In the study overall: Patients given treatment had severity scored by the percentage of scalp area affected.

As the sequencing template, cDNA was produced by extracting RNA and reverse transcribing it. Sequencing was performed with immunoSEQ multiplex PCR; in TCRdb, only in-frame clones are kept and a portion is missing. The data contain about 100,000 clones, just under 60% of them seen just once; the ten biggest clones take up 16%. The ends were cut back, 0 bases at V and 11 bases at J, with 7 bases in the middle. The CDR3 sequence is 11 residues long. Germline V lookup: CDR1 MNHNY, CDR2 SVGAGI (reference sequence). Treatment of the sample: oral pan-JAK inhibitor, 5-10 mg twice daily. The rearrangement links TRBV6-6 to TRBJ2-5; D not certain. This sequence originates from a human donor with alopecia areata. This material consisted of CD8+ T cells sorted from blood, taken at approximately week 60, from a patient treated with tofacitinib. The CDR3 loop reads CASSYSKAQYF. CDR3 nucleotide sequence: TGTGCCAGCAGTTACTCGAAGGCTCAGTACTTC.